This TCR beta chain was profiled in a study of blood T cell repertoires in COVID-19. Overall study: COVID-19 samples from acute and convalescent phases originated in the United States, Italy and Spain.

The data were produced by immunoSEQ multiplex PCR, yet TCRdb's version contains in-frame clones alone and is incomplete. The data contain around 130,000 clones, 86% of them singletons. The CDR3 spans 13 residues. Looked up from germline, CDR1 is SGDLS and CDR2 is YYNGEE. V gave up 0 bases and J gave up 7 bases, with 11 bases separating them. The chain uses TRBV9 and TRBJ2-7, with D maybe TRBD1 (5 bases). Sequenced: PBMCs or T cells enriched from blood (not recorded which). This TCR came from a woman in her 50s who had recovered from COVID-19. In DNA form, the CDR3 reads TGTGCCAGCAGCGTAGTAGGGGTGGGGGAGCAGTACTTC. Protein sequence: CASSVVGVGEQYF.